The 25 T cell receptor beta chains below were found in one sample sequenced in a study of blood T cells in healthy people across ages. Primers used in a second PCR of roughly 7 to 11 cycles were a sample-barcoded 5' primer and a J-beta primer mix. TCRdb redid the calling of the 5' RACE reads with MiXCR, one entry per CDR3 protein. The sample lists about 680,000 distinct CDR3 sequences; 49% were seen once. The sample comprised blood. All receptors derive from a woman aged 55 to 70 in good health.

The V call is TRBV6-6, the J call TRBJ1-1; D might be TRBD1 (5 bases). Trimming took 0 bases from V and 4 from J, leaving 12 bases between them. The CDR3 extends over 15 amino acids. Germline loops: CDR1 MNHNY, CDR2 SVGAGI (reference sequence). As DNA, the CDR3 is TGTGCCAGCAGTTACTCGTCTCCAGGGTTCACTGAAGCTTTCTTT. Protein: CASSYSSPGFTEAFF.

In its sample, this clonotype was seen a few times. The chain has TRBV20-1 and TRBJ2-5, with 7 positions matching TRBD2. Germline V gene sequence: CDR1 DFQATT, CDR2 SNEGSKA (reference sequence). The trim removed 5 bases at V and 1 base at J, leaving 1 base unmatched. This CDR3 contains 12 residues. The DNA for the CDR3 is TGCAGTGCTGGACTAGGCCAAGAGACCCAGTACTTC. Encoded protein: CSAGLGQETQYF.

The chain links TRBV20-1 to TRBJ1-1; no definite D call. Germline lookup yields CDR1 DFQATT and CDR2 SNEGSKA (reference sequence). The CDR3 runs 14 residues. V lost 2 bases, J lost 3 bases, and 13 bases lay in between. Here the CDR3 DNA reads TGCAGTGCTAGACGGGCAGGTCCGTACACTGAAGCTTTCTTT. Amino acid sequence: CSARRAGPYTEAFF.

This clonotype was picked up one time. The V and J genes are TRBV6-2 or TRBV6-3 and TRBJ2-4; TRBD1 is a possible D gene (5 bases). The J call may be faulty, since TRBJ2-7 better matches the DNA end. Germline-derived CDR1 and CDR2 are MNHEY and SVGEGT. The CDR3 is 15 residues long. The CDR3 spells CASSSTLWTPYEQYF. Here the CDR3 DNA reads TGTGCCAGCAGCTCGACCCTGTGGACACCTTACGAGCAGTACTTC.

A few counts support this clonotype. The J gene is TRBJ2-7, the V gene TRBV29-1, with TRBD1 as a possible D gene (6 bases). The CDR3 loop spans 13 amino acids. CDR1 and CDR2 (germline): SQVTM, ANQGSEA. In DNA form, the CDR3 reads TGCGGCGCCGGGACACAGCTAATCTACGAGCAGTACTTC. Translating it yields CGAGTQLIYEQYF.

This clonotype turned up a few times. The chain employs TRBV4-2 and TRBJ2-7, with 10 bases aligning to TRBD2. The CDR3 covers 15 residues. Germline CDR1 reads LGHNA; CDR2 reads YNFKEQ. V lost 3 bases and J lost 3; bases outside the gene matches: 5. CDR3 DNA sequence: TGTGCCAGCAGCCATGGACTAGCGGACGACTACGAGCAGTACTTC. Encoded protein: CASSHGLADDYEQYF.

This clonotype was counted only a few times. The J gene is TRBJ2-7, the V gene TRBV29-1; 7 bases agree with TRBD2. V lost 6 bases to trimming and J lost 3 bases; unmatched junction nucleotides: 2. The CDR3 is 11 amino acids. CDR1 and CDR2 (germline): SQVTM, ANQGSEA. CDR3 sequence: CSVREVYEQYF. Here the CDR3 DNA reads TGCAGCGTCCGGGAGGTCTACGAGCAGTACTTC.

In nucleotides, the CDR3 is TGCAGTGCTAGGGGTGGGGGAATCTACGAGCAGTACTTC. Its protein is CSARGGGIYEQYF. The chain combines TRBV20-1 with TRBJ2-7; TRBD1 or TRBD2 may be the D gene (5 bases each). Germline-derived CDR1 and CDR2 are DFQATT and SNEGSKA (reference sequence). The CDR3 runs 13 residues. Trimming removed 3 bases from V and 3 bases from J, with 12 bases in between.

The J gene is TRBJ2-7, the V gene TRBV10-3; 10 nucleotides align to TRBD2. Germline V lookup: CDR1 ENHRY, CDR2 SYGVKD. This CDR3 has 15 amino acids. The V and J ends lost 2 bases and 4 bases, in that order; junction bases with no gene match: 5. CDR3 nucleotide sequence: TGTGCCATCAGTGAGAGGCTAGCGGGAGAGTACGAGCAGTACTTC. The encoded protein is CAISERLAGEYEQYF.

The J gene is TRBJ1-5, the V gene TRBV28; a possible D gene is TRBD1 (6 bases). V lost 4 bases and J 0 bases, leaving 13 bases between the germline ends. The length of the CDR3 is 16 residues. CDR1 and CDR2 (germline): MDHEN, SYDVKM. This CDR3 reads CASSSRQVNSNQPQHF. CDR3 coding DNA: TGTGCCAGCAGTTCACGACAGGTCAATAGCAATCAGCCCCAGCATTTT.

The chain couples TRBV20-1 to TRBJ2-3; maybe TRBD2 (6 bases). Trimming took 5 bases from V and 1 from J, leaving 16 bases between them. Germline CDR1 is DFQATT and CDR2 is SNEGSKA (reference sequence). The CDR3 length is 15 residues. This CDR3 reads CSAAGLGGGTDTQYF. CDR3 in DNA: TGCAGTGCTGCGGGCCTAGGAGGGGGCACAGATACGCAGTATTTT.

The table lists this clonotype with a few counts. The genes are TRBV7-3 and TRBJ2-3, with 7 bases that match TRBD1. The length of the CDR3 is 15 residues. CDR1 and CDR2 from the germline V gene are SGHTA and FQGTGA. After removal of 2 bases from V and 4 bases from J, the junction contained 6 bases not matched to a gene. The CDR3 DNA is TGTGCCAGCAGCTTATCAGGGGGTAGTGCAGATACGCAGTATTTT. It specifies CASSLSGGSADTQYF.

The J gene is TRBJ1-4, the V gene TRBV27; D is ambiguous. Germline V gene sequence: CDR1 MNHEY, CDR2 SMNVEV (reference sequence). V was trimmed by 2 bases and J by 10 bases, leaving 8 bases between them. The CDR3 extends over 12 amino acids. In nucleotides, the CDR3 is TGTGCCAGCAGTTTAGCCTCGGCAAAACTGTTTTTT. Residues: CASSLASAKLFF. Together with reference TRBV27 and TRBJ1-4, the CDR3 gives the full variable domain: EAQVTQNPRYLITVTGKKLTVTCSQNMNHEYMSWYRQDPGLGLRQIYYSMNVEVTDKGDVPEGYKVSRKEKRNFPLILESPSPNQTSLYFCASSLASAKLFFGSGTQLSVL.

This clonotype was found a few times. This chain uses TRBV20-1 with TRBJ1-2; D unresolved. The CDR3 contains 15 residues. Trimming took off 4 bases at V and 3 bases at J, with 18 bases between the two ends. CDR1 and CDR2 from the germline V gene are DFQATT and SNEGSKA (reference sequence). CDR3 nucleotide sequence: TGCAGTGCTAAAACAAACTCTGATCGGGACTATGGCTACACCTTC. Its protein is CSAKTNSDRDYGYTF.

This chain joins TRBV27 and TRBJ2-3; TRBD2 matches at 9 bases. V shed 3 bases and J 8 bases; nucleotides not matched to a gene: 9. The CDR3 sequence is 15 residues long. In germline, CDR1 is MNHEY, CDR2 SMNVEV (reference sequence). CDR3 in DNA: TGTGCCAGCAGTTTCCCTAGCGGGACTTACATTACGCAGTATTTT. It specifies CASSFPSGTYITQYF.

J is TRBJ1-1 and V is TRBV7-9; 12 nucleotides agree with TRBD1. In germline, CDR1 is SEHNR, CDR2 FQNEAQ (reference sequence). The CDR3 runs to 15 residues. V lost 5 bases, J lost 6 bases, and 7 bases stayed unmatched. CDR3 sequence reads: CASSTGTGGLAEAFF. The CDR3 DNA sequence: TGTGCCAGCAGCACCGGGACAGGGGGCTTAGCTGAAGCTTTCTTT.

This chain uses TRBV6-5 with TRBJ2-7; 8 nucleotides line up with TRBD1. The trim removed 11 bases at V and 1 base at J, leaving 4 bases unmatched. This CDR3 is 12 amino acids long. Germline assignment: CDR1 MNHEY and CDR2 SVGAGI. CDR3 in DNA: TGTGCCGCGGGACAGGAATCCTACGAGCAGTACTTC. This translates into CAAGQESYEQYF.

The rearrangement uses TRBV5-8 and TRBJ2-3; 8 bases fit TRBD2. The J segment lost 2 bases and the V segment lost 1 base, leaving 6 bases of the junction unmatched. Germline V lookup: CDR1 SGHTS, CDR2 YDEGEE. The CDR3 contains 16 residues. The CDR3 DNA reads TGTGCCAGCAGCTTGTTGCCTAGCGGGTACACAGATACGCAGTATTTT. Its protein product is CASSLLPSGYTDTQYF.

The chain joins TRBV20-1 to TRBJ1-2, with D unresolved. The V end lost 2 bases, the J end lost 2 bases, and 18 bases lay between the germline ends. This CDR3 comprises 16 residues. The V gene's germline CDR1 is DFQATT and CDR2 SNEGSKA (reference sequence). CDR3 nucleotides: TGCAGTGCTAGACGAGGAGGGAGGGCGGGCAACTATGGCTACACCTTC. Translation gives CSARRGGRAGNYGYTF.

CDR3 region: CASSRNYDGYTF. The CDR3, as DNA: TGTGCCAGCAGTCGGAATTACGATGGCTACACCTTC. The chain combines TRBV12-3 or TRBV12-4 with TRBJ1-2; D not certain. The length of the CDR3 is 12 residues. The V and J ends lost 5 bases and 6 bases respectively, with 10 bases between them.

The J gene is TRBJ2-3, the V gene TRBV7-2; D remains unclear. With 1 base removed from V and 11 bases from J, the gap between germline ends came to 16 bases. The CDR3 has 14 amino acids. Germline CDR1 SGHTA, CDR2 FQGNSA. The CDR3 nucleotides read TGTGCCAGCAGCTTAGGGCCTGCGCGAGTGGTGCAGTATTTT. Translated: CASSLGPARVVQYF.

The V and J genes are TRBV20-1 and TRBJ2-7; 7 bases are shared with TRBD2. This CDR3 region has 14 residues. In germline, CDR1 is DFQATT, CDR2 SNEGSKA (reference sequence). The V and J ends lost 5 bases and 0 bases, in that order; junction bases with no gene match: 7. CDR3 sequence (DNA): TGCAGTGCTCGCGGGGTAGCGGGCTCCTACGAGCAGTACTTC. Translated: CSARGVAGSYEQYF.

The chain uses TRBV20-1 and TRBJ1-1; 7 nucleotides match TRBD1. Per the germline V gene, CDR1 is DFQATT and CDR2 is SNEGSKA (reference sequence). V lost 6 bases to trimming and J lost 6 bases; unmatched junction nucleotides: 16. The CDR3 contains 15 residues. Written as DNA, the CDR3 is TGCAGTGCCCACATTGGAAGAACAGGGGCGGCTGAAGCTTTCTTT. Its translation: CSAHIGRTGAAEAFF.

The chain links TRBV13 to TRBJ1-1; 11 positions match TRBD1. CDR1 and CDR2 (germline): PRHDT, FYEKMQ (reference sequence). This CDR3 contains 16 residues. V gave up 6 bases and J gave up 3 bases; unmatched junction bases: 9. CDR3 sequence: CASSLDRGRGYTEAFF. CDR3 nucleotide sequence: TGTGCCAGCAGTCTGGACAGGGGGCGCGGGTACACTGAAGCTTTCTTT.

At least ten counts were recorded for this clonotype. CDR3 bases: TGCAGTGCTAGAGCCGGGACTAGCGGCTACAATGAGCAGTTCTTC. It specifies CSARAGTSGYNEQFF. V usage is TRBV20-1 and J usage is TRBJ2-1, with 11 nucleotides matching TRBD2. This CDR3 region has 15 residues. In germline, CDR1 is DFQATT, CDR2 SNEGSKA (reference sequence). The trim removed 1 base at V and 3 bases at J, leaving 2 bases unmatched.